Included here is one TCR beta chain sequence, with context. Its antigen has not been determined. No much larger clonotype is one base removed from it; base qualities were not supplied. The CDR3 regions of human TCRbeta chains were subjected to immunosequencing. The study's processing was this. TCRs in the repertoires were matched against a reference library of SARS-CoV-2-specific TCRs that had been generated with the MIRA antigen-specificity platform. Breadth was defined as the fraction of unique TCRs that were SARS-CoV-2-associated, and depth was defined as the fraction of total T cells that were SARS-CoV-2-associated. Each spike-specific TCR was assigned to its reactive spike region and to a CD4 or CD8 class using the MIRA data. Log10-transformed breadth and depth values were compared by one-way ANOVA with Sidak's multiple comparisons tests. The table was pulled from immuneACCESS by TCRdb, which kept in-frame rearrangements only. Such tables lose some clones; where checked, under half of the loss comes from unresolved V genes, and the rest has no known cause. V and J calls and clone size are as listed in that table; D and trimming were resolved from the DNA. The sample contains approximately 130,000 clones, over 85% of them found a single time. About 3% of the sample is in the top ten clones.

This record comes from a study of T cell responses to AZD1222 COVID-19 vaccine (dated by TCRdb to the early 2020s). With regard to the full study: AZD1222 recipients whose second dose came at about 4 weeks and those whose second dose came at about 12 weeks were combined into one group, since spike-specific TCR depth and breadth did not differ between the two schedules. A total of 230 or so trial participants underwent TCR sequencing, of whom around 200 received two doses of AZD1222 and about 25 received two doses of the MenACWY control vaccine. Trial participants were enrolled into age subgroups of 18-55, 56-69 and 70-plus years, which contained approximately 150, 30 and 60 TCR-sequenced participants, respectively.

The sample's time point label is to be understood as: baseline before first vaccination. The vaccinee samples were drawn from two UK trials, COV001 and COV002, one of which was a single-blind randomized controlled phase 2/3 trial testing AZD1222 (ChAdOx1 nCoV-19) in healthy adults. Trial participant PBMC samples were collected at day 0 and day 28 after the second dose for TCRbeta chain sequencing. Findings and caveats that apply to the study as a whole: Conclusions about previously exposed vaccinees are limited because only 6 or 7 AZD1222 recipients were SARS-CoV-2 seropositive at baseline. In the small 56-69-year group, the increase in depth fell short of significance, most likely because of low power. No day 14 peak-response samples were available, so repertoires were characterized only after the peak T cell response. Reportedly, close to half of the unique spike-specific TCRs recognized epitopes lying outside the regions that are mutated in the B.1.351 and B.1.1.7 variants. CD4 TCRs associated with the vaccine covered the entire spike protein, and the dominant responses were in regions 160-218 and 743-854. Participants were mostly white British, with more females than males. The authors suggested clonal diversity may have been underestimated. Spike-specific TCR breadth and depth rose significantly after two AZD1222 doses compared with day 0 and with MenACWY recipients.

CDR3 length: 13 amino acids, cysteine to phenylalanine. Only the CDR3 DNA is retained, 39 bases long and in frame from the first base. V loses 5 bases of germline sequence and J loses 1 base, and the interval between the two ends is 8 bases. CDR1 is given as MNHEY and CDR2 as SVGEGT, both from the germline V gene. The sequences come from peripheral blood, collected on day 0 of AZD1222 vaccination. The rearranged segments are TRBV6-2 or TRBV6-3 and TRBJ2-5; TRBD2 could be the D gene, as 5 bases match. This receptor was identified in an adult in good health. The sequence in DNA is TGTGCCAGCAGTCGGGAAGTCCAAGAGACCCAGTACTTC. This sequence encodes CASSREVQETQYF.